Sequencing of this TCR beta chain was carried out in a study of cytomegalovirus exposure and HLA in healthy donors. The PCR was carried out with 60 Vbeta primers and 13 Jbeta primers. Profiled with immunoSEQ multiplex PCR; TCRdb holds only in-frame clones, not every one. This table holds 100,000 to 150,000 clones, 70% to 90% found once. The CDR3 covers 14 residues. Germline V gene sequence: CDR1 SGDLS, CDR2 YYNGEE. Trimming stripped 3 bases from V and 2 bases from J, with 8 bases between. Sequencing was carried out using PBMCs. The chain joins TRBV9 to TRBJ1-4; a weak D match, TRBD1 (6 bases). The clonotype originates from a man aged 18 to 35 in good health and CMV-seropositive. The chain's CDR3 is CASSDRATNEKLFF. CDR3 coding DNA: TGTGCCAGCAGCGACAGGGCCACTAATGAAAAACTGTTTTTT.